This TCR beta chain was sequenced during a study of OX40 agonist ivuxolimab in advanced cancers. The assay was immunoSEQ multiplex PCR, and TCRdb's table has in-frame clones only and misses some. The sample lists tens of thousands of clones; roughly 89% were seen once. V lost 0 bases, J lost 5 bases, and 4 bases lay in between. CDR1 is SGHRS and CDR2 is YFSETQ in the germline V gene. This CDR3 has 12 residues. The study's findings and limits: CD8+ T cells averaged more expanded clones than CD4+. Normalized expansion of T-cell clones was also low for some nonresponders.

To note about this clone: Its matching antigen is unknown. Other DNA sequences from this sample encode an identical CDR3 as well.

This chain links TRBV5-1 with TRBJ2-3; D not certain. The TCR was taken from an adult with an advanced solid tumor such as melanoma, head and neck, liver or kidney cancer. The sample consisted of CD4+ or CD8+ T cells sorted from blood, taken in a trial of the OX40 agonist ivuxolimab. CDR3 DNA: TGCGCCAGCAGCTTGGAAAGAGATACGCAGTATTTT. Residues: CASSLERDTQYF.